These 30 T cell receptor beta chains were all obtained from the same sample, sequenced in a study of CD4 T cells in relation to SARS-CoV-2 and coronaviruses. The unexposed donors gave CD4+ T cells in about 2010-2019, prior to COVID-19. Assay used: immunoSEQ multiplex PCR; TCRdb lists only in-frame clones, some missing. The sample comprises about 68,000 clones, approximately 95% of which are singletons, and roughly 0.21% rests with the top ten. The specimen sequenced was naive CD4+ T cells from PBMCs. Subset in this sample: naive CD4+ T cells isolated by negative enrichment. The receptors were sampled from a human donor in good health.

The chain joins TRBV7-8 to TRBJ2-7; D is tentatively TRBD1 or TRBD2 (5 bases each). The CDR3 length is 15 residues. The V and J ends lost 2 bases and 3 bases respectively, with 14 bases between them. CDR1 is SGHVS and CDR2 is FQNEAQ in the germline V gene. In DNA form, the CDR3 reads TGTGCCAGCAGCTTACGGGGCGCCTCTATCTACGAGCAGTACTTC. Encoded protein: CASSLRGASIYEQYF.

The rearrangement links TRBV5-1 to TRBJ2-3, with 7 bases lining up with TRBD2. Per germline, CDR1 SGHRS and CDR2 YFSETQ. The CDR3 sequence is 17 residues long. J was trimmed by 3 bases and V by 0 bases; bases with no gene match: 10. The CDR3 coding sequence is TGCGCCAGCAGCTTGGTCGGGGCGGGAGCGGGGACAGATACGCAGTATTTT. Its translation is CASSLVGAGAGTDTQYF.

This clone was counted a single time. The chain employs TRBV5-4 and TRBJ2-5; D not certain. Germline CDR1 is SGHNT and CDR2 is YYREEE (reference sequence). This CDR3 comprises 15 residues. Trimming shortened V by 4 bases and J by 5 bases, and 18 bases separated the two germline ends. For the CDR3, the DNA is TGTGCCAGCAGCCCCTTCTCTCCCCCGAGGGAGACCCAGTACTTC. It encodes CASSPFSPPRETQYF.

This clone came up once. The CDR3 is CASSPPGGHNTGELFF. CDR3 DNA sequence: TGTGCCAGCAGCCCTCCCGGGGGACACAACACCGGGGAGCTGTTTTTT. The chain combines TRBV7-3 with TRBJ2-2; D is perhaps TRBD1 or TRBD2 (6 bases each). The V end was cut by 5 bases, the J end by 2 bases, with 15 bases between. Germline CDR1 is SGHTA and CDR2 is FQGTGA. The CDR3 runs 16 residues.

The chain carries TRBV7-9 and TRBJ2-1; D uncertain. V shed 5 bases and J shed 6 bases, with 17 bases lying between them. The CDR3 consists of 15 residues. Germline V gives CDR1 SEHNR, CDR2 FQNEAQ (reference sequence). In DNA form, the CDR3 reads TGTGCCAGCAGCAAGACTCCGGGTGTGGGCAATGAGCAGTTCTTC. This gives the protein CASSKTPGVGNEQFF.

V and J are TRBV5-1 and TRBJ2-7; 9 bases line up with TRBD1. V lost 4 bases, J lost 6 bases, and 5 bases stayed unmatched. The CDR3 is made up of 13 amino acids. Germline CDR1 and CDR2: SGHRS and YFSETQ. In nucleotides, the CDR3 is TGCGCCAGCAGCCCCAGGGACAGGGCCGAGCAGTACTTC. It yields the protein CASSPRDRAEQYF.

V is TRBV10-3 and J is TRBJ2-2, with D unresolved. Germline V gene sequence: CDR1 ENHRY, CDR2 SYGVKD. V lost 2 bases, J lost 1 base, and 8 bases lay in between. This CDR3 is built from 15 residues. CDR3 loop: CAISEGSKNTGELFF. The DNA of the CDR3 is TGTGCCATCAGTGAGGGCAGCAAGAACACCGGGGAGCTGTTTTTT.

The rearrangement links TRBV7-9 to TRBJ2-3, with 11 bases that match TRBD2. CDR1 SEHNR and CDR2 FQNEAQ come from the germline V gene (reference sequence). CDR3 length equals 19 residues. V dropped 5 bases and J dropped 0; count of bases not matched to a gene: 13. This CDR3 reads CASSISILAGAYSTDTQYF. The CDR3 coding sequence is TGTGCCAGCAGCATATCGATACTAGCGGGGGCCTATAGCACAGATACGCAGTATTTT.

The gene calls are TRBV7-3 and TRBJ2-1, with 7 positions matching TRBD2. CDR3 length: 17 residues. The germline gives CDR1 SGHTA, CDR2 FQGTGA. J was trimmed by 9 bases and V by 0 bases; bases with no gene match: 14. The CDR3 DNA reads TGTGCCAGCAGCTTAACGTCGGGGGGAGCTCCTCCCGGTGAGCAGTTCTTC. Its translation: CASSLTSGGAPPGEQFF.

The V gene is TRBV5-1, the J gene TRBJ2-2, with 10 bases aligning to TRBD1. Germline trimming cut 4 bases from V and 5 bases from J; bases unmatched to any gene: 11. In germline, CDR1 is SGHRS, CDR2 YFSETQ. The CDR3 is 17 residues long. The CDR3 sequence: CASSPTLPGQGTGELFF. For the CDR3, the DNA is TGCGCCAGCAGCCCGACGTTGCCGGGACAGGGGACCGGGGAGCTGTTTTTT. Complete variable domain (other parts from reference TRBV5-1 and TRBJ2-2): KAGVTQTPRYLIKTRGQQVTLSCSPISGHRSVSWYQQTPGQGLQFLFEYFSETQRNKGNFPGRFSGRQFSNSRSEMNVSTLELGDSALYLCASSPTLPGQGTGELFFGEGSRLTVL.

The chain combines TRBV29-1 with TRBJ2-3; TRBD2 aligns across 15 bases. V shed 5 bases and J 6 bases; nucleotides not matched to a gene: 6. The CDR3 has 15 amino acids. Germline-derived CDR1 and CDR2 are SQVTM and ANQGSEA. The chain's CDR3 is CSVRTSGRAQDTQYF. CDR3 coding DNA: TGCAGCGTTCGGACTAGCGGGAGGGCCCAGGATACGCAGTATTTT.

The chain links TRBV6-5 to TRBJ2-1; D unclear. V was cut by 2 bases and J by 0 bases, with 8 bases left in between. The V gene's germline CDR1 is MNHEY and CDR2 SVGAGI. The CDR3 runs to 15 residues. Here the CDR3 reads CASSYGMISYNEQFF. CDR3 nucleotide sequence: TGTGCCAGCAGTTACGGAATGATCTCCTACAATGAGCAGTTCTTC.

The chain joins TRBV2 to TRBJ2-5, with D possibly matching TRBD2 (5 bases). The length of the CDR3 is 14 residues. The V gene's germline CDR1 is SNHLY and CDR2 FYNNEI. V gave up 1 base and J gave up 5 bases, with 11 bases separating them. CDR3 residues: CASSEVRVAETQYF. The CDR3 DNA reads as TGTGCCAGCAGTGAAGTGCGGGTGGCGGAGACCCAGTACTTC. Combining the CDR3 with reference TRBV2 and TRBJ2-5 gives the whole variable domain EPEVTQTPSHQVTQMGQEVILRCVPISNHLYFYWYRQILGQKVEFLVSFYNNEISEKSEIFDDQFSVERPDGSNFTLKIRSTKLEDSAMYFCASSEVRVAETQYFGPGTRLLVL.

Concerning this clone itself: The junction departs from the called germline gene at one end, perhaps through a read error. The sample carries other DNA sequences with the same CDR3. The rearrangement links TRBV27 to TRBJ2-7; no reliable D call. This CDR3 spans 15 amino acids. Germline CDR1 is MNHEY and CDR2 is SMNVEV (reference sequence). The CDR3 loop reads CASSLSGRYSYEQYF. The CDR3 region has the DNA TGTGCCAGCAGTTTATCGGGCAGATACTCCTACGAGCAATACTTC.

The CDR3 is CASTGVSGIQYF. The DNA of the CDR3 is TGTGCCAGCACTGGAGTCAGTGGCATTCAGTACTTC. The rearrangement joins TRBV28 to TRBJ2-4; unclear D gene. V lost 7 bases and J 9 bases, leaving 13 bases between the germline ends. The germline CDR1 and CDR2 sequences are MDHEN and SYDVKM. The CDR3 covers 12 residues.

The gene calls are TRBV7-8 and TRBJ1-1; no clear D. CDR1 is SGHVS and CDR2 is FQNEAQ in the germline V gene. The CDR3 sequence is 12 residues long. V was clipped by 0 bases and J by 6 bases, with 5 bases between them. CDR3 amino acids: CASSLAASEAFF. Here the CDR3 DNA reads TGTGCCAGCAGCTTAGCGGCATCTGAAGCTTTCTTT. The whole variable domain, remainder taken from reference TRBV7-8 and TRBJ1-1, is GAGVSQSPRYKVAKRGQDVALRCDPISGHVSLFWYQQALGQGPEFLTYFQNEAQLDKSGLPSDRFFAERPEGSVSTLKIQRTQQEDSAVYLCASSLAASEAFFGQGTRLTVV.

This clone was recorded once. The chain couples TRBV18 to TRBJ2-7; D call uncertain. Between the trimmed V and J ends, which lost 0 bases and 7 bases, there was a span of 13 bases. This CDR3 region has 14 residues. Germline CDR1 reads KGHSH; CDR2 reads LQKENI. The CDR3 bases are TGTGCCAGCTCACCACCCCCATTCCCGGAGGAGCAGTACTTC. It encodes CASSPPPFPEEQYF.

This chain links TRBV3-1 (or the pseudogene TRBV3-2) with TRBJ2-3; D may be TRBD1 (7 bases). The CDR3 consists of 13 residues. Germline lookup yields CDR1 LGHDT and CDR2 YNNKEL (reference sequence). V was clipped by 6 bases and J by 6 bases, with 13 bases between them. The CDR3 DNA reads as TGTGCCAGCAGGAGCAGGGGGAGGGATACGCAGTATTTT. It yields the protein CASRSRGRDTQYF.

The V call is TRBV29-1, the J call TRBJ1-1; unclear D gene. V lost 3 bases and J 7 bases, leaving 6 bases between the germline ends. Germline loops: CDR1 SQVTM, CDR2 ANQGSEA. CDR3 size: 10 residues. As DNA, the CDR3 is TGCAGCGTTGAGATCATTGAAGCTTTCTTT. It is translated as CSVEIIEAFF.

V gene TRBV9 combines with J gene TRBJ1-2, with TRBD1 matching over 7 bases. This CDR3 comprises 14 residues. V trimming: 0 bases; J trimming: 7 bases; junction bases outside the gene matches: 6. Germline assignment: CDR1 SGDLS and CDR2 YYNGEE. The CDR3 nucleotides read TGTGCCAGCAGCGTAGGAGGAGGGACAGCTGGCTACACCTTC. Its translation is CASSVGGGTAGYTF. The full variable domain, its missing parts supplied by reference TRBV9 and TRBJ1-2, is DSGVTQTPKHLITATGQRVTLRCSPRSGDLSVYWYQQSLDQGLQFLIQYYNGEERAKGNILERFSAQQFPDLHSELNLSSLELGDSALYFCASSVGGGTAGYTFGSGTRLTVV.

The V gene is TRBV29-1, the J gene TRBJ2-3, with 8 bases identical to TRBD1. Per the germline V gene, CDR1 is SQVTM and CDR2 is ANQGSEA. J lost 8 bases, V lost 3 bases, and 22 bases had no gene match. The CDR3 covers 18 residues. The CDR3 DNA follows: TGCAGCGTTGAGCCCTCCCGAGACAGGGGCGGTGCCGGATTTACGCAGTATTTT. Its translation: CSVEPSRDRGGAGFTQYF.

The genes are TRBV11-3 and TRBJ2-2; 10 positions match TRBD1. CDR1 and CDR2 from the germline V gene are SGHNT and YENEEA. V was pared by 6 bases and J by 4 bases, with 8 bases of the junction left unmatched. There are 16 residues in the CDR3. In DNA, the CDR3 is TGTGCCAGCAGTCCGGGACAGGGGCGCAGCACCGGGGAGCTGTTTTTT. It specifies CASSPGQGRSTGELFF.

The genes are TRBV30 and TRBJ1-1; perhaps TRBD1 as D (5 bases). Germline V gene lookup returns CDR1 GTSNPN and CDR2 SVGIG (reference sequence). CDR3 length: 16 amino acids. Between the trimmed V and J ends, which lost 8 bases and 5 bases, there was a span of 27 bases. This CDR3 is CAAIRGRTFGGTEAFF. CDR3 in DNA: TGTGCCGCGATTAGGGGTCGGACCTTCGGGGGGACTGAAGCTTTCTTT.

V usage is TRBV7-3 and J usage is TRBJ2-7, with TRBD1 matching over 12 bases. Trimming at V came to 0 bases and at J to 0 bases, leaving 9 bases not matched to a gene. The CDR3 length is 19 residues. Germline-derived CDR1 and CDR2 are SGHTA and FQGTGA. The CDR3 nucleotides read TGTGCCAGCAGCTTAACGGGGACAGGGGGCCCCCCGAGCTCCTACGAGCAGTACTTC. Translated: CASSLTGTGGPPSSYEQYF.

V usage is TRBV14 and J usage is TRBJ1-1, with D hard to call. Germline loops: CDR1 SGHDN, CDR2 FVKESK. With 5 bases removed from V and 3 bases from J, the gap between germline ends came to 13 bases. The CDR3 has 14 residues. The CDR3 bases are TGTGCCAGCAGCTCAACGCCCTGGGACACTGAAGCTTTCTTT. It is translated as CASSSTPWDTEAFF.

With regard to this clone: One end of the junction does not line up with germline, which may come from a read error. CDR3 in amino acids: CASSLASRGGGRYGYTF. The CDR3 region has the DNA TGTGCCAGCAGCCTAGCCAGTCGGGGTGGAGGCCGCTATGGCTACACCTTC. The rearrangement links TRBV7-2 to TRBJ1-2; D not certain. The CDR3 runs to 17 residues. Germline V CDR1 and CDR2: SGHTA, FQGNSA.

This clone was found once. The chain couples TRBV3-1 (or the pseudogene TRBV3-2) to TRBJ1-1; D might be TRBD1 (5 bases). Germline V gene data show CDR1 as LGHDT and CDR2 as YNNKEL (reference sequence). CDR3 size: 13 residues. Deletions cut 0 bases from V and 5 bases from J, with 7 bases between. The CDR3, as DNA: TGTGCCAGCAGCCAAGATGGGGGAACTGAAGCTTTCTTT. This encodes CASSQDGGTEAFF.

This clone was recorded only once. This rearrangement joins TRBV9 to TRBJ2-3; D may be TRBD1 (6 bases). The CDR3 has 15 amino acids. V lost 4 bases, J lost 1 base, and 13 bases lay in between. Germline values: CDR1 SGDLS, CDR2 YYNGEE. The CDR3 sequence: CASSRQAGGTDTQYF. CDR3 bases: TGTGCCAGCAGCAGACAGGCCGGGGGCACAGATACGCAGTATTTT.

The chain carries TRBV2 and TRBJ1-2, with D perhaps matching TRBD1 (6 bases). Between the trimmed V and J ends, which lost 3 bases and 7 bases, there was a span of 15 bases. CDR1 is SNHLY and CDR2 is FYNNEI in the germline V gene. The CDR3 consists of 14 residues. The CDR3 coding sequence is TGTGCCAGCAGTGATAGGACAGTCAGAAGTGGCTACACCTTC. Protein: CASSDRTVRSGYTF. Full variable domain (rest looked up from reference TRBV2 and TRBJ1-2): EPEVTQTPSHQVTQMGQEVILRCVPISNHLYFYWYRQILGQKVEFLVSFYNNEISEKSEIFDDQFSVERPDGSNFTLKIRSTKLEDSAMYFCASSDRTVRSGYTFGSGTRLTVV.

V is TRBV5-6 and J is TRBJ2-7; D is unclear. Trimming left V 0 bases short and J 2 bases short, with 6 bases between. The CDR3 loop spans 13 amino acids. The V gene's germline CDR1 is SGHDT and CDR2 YYEEEE. In DNA form, the CDR3 reads TGTGCCAGCAGCTTGGGCATAACCTACGAGCAGTACTTC. Protein product: CASSLGITYEQYF.